This T cell receptor beta chain derives from a study of regulatory T cells in long-lasting Graves disease. For the study at large: Persistence in Graves' disease required over 5 years of antithyroid drugs plus positive TSH receptor antibodies.

Regarding this clonotype: No antigen is known for it.

Relying on iRepertoire HTBI primers and Arm-PCR of CDR3 regions, the team built TCR beta libraries. A single record per CDR3 protein comes from TCRdb applying MiXCR to the multiplex PCR reads. The repertoire holds about 460,000 distinct CDR3 sequences, with 22% as singletons. Points from the study as a whole: Persistent patients shared more public clonotypes (roughly 2,500) than new patients (about 930). Persistent disease samples used TRBV28, TRBJ1-2 and TRBJ2-5 preferentially.

With V trimmed by 4 bases and J by 6 bases, 13 bases remained unmatched. This CDR3 comprises 17 residues. The sample's time point: persistent/refractory GD, antithyroid drugs over 5 years with positive TRAb. From RNA extracted from PBMCs, the TCR library was made. It was an endocrinology department in Xi'an, China, that provided the patients. The sequencing used peripheral blood mononuclear cells (PBMCs), collected when the disease was refractory, from a patient treated with antithyroid drugs. The clonotype comes from a female donor with Graves disease. The rearrangement uses TRBV12-3 or TRBV12-4 and TRBJ2-3, with 10 bases aligning to TRBD1. The CDR3 spells CASSWGQGPTPGDTQYF. The CDR3 nucleotides read TGTGCCAGCAGTTGGGGACAGGGGCCAACCCCGGGGGATACGCAGTATTTT.